One and the same sample provided the 21 T cell receptor beta chains below, sequenced in a study of T cells in women clearing cervical HPV infection. The assay was immunoSEQ multiplex PCR, and TCRdb's table has in-frame clones only and misses some. Seen in this sample are tens of thousands of clones; the ten most common clones hold approximately 5.4%. The sample comprised blood buffy coat. These receptors all come from a woman between 18 and 75 years old with a cervical HPV16 infection that either progressed to CIN3+ or cleared (not recorded which).

Details on this clone: The read is 3 residues too short to cover the CDR3 end, so that end is filled in from the germline J gene. V usage is TRBV5-1 and J usage is TRBJ2-3; D tentatively fits TRBD1 or TRBD2 (6 bases each). V was clipped by 2 bases and J by 5 bases, with 15 bases between them. CDR1 SGHRS and CDR2 YFSETQ come from the germline V gene. The CDR3 totals 15 residues. CDR3 bases read: TGCGCCAGCAGCTTACAGGGCGGAGGGAGAGATACG. This gives the protein CASSLQGGGRDT. The CDR3 reads in full as CASSLQGGGRDTQYF.

Comments on this clone: The CDR3 is cut off 3 residues early in the read; its end comes from the germline J gene. The genes are TRBV19 and TRBJ1-2; 8 bases align to TRBD1. Germline CDR1 LNHDA, CDR2 SQIVND (reference sequence). This CDR3 is built from 13 residues. CDR3 bases read: TGTGCCAGTAGTACGGACAGGGCCTACGAC. Translation gives CASSTDRAYD. The entire CDR3 protein is CASSTDRAYDYTF.

This clone registers medium-sized by frequency. The CDR3 end lies 3 residues beyond the end of the read and is filled in from the germline J gene. V gene TRBV6-1 combines with J gene TRBJ2-5, with 8 bases identical to TRBD2. Trimming cost V 0 bases and J 1 base; bases outside gene matches: 4. Germline lookup yields CDR1 MNHNS and CDR2 SASEGT. This CDR3 has 16 residues. CDR3 DNA, as far as it was read: TGTGCCAGCAGTGAAGCCCCTAGCGGGTTCCAAGAGACC. The encoded protein is CASSEAPSGFQET. The full CDR3 sequence reads CASSEAPSGFQETQYF.

Details on this clone: The read terminates 3 residues before the CDR3 end, so the remaining end is supplied by the germline J gene. The chain is built from TRBV28 and TRBJ1-5; 8 nucleotides line up with TRBD1. This CDR3 contains 17 residues. The J segment lost 1 base and the V segment lost 0 bases, leaving 5 bases of the junction unmatched. Germline V gives CDR1 MDHEN, CDR2 SYDVKM. CDR3 protein: CASSLWGQGASNQPQHF. The sequenced part of the CDR3 DNA is TGTGCCAGCAGTTTATGGGGCCAGGGGGCGAGCAATCAGCCC.

With respect to this clone: The CDR3 end falls 3 residues outside the read, so it is completed with the germline J gene. V and J are TRBV18 and TRBJ1-2; 11 bases are shared with TRBD1. The CDR3 length is 15 residues. CDR1 is KGHSH and CDR2 is LQKENI in the germline V gene. The CDR3: CASSPRGQGVNDYTF. The covered CDR3 bases are TGTGCCAGCTCACCAAGGGGACAGGGGGTCAATGAC.

Concerning this clone itself: Sequencing ends 3 residues short of the CDR3 end; the germline J gene provides the rest. The chain joins TRBV19 to TRBJ1-5, with TRBD1 as a possible D gene (5 bases). Germline CDR1 reads LNHDA; CDR2 reads SQIVND (reference sequence). CDR3 size: 15 residues. Trimming cost V 3 bases and J 1 base, with 10 bases left between them. CDR3 DNA, as far as it was read: TGTGCCAGTAGTATTCACAGGTTGAGCAATCAGCCC. Translation: CASSIHRLSNQP. The whole CDR3 protein is CASSIHRLSNQPQHF.

Regarding this clone: The read is 3 residues too short to cover the CDR3 end, so that end is filled in from the germline J gene. V gene TRBV5-1 combines with J gene TRBJ1-1; D may be TRBD1 (5 bases). Trimming cost V 8 bases and J 3 bases, with 17 bases left between them. The germline V gene has CDR1 SGHRS and CDR2 YFSETQ. This CDR3 is 14 amino acids long. Incomplete CDR3 DNA: TGCGCCAGTAAAATAGGGGCTACGGACACTGAA. Its protein product is CASKIGATDTE. The entire CDR3 is CASKIGATDTEAFF. Variable domain in full (rest from reference TRBV5-1 and TRBJ1-1): KAGVTQTPRYLIKTRGQQVTLSCSPISGHRSVSWYQQTPGQGLQFLFEYFSETQRNKGNFPGRFSGRQFSNSRSEMNVSTLELGDSALYLCASKIGATDTEAFFGQGTRLTVV.

About this clone: From the germline J gene comes the end of the CDR3, since the read stops 3 residues before it. The chain has TRBV20-1 and TRBJ2-1; TRBD2 agrees at 10 bases. The CDR3 sequence is 16 residues long. Germline CDR1 is DFQATT and CDR2 is SNEGSKA (reference sequence). The ends lost 3 bases at V and 1 base at J; junction bases unmatched: 6. The CDR3 protein is CSASPTSGSSYNEQFF. The covered CDR3 bases are TGCAGTGCTAGCCCGACTAGCGGGTCGTCCTACAATGAG.

A note on this clone: The sequenced fragment ends 3 residues before the CDR3 boundary, so the rest is inferred from the germline J gene. The chain carries TRBV9 and TRBJ1-6, with TRBD1 as a possible D gene (5 bases). Germline CDR1 and CDR2: SGDLS and YYNGEE. The CDR3 has 17 amino acids. Trimming stripped 3 bases from V and 8 bases from J, with 21 bases between. The CDR3 DNA, read in part, is TGTGCCAGCAGCGACTCGGCTGGGGGGAACAATTATTCACCC. Protein: CASSDSAGGNNYSP. The entire CDR3 sequence reads CASSDSAGGNNYSPLHF.

As for this clone: The read terminates 3 residues before the CDR3 end, so the remaining end is supplied by the germline J gene. The rearrangement links TRBV6-4 to TRBJ2-1; 12 nucleotides line up with TRBD2. CDR1 is MRHNA, CDR2 SNTAGT, per germline. J lost 3 bases, V lost 4 bases, and 1 base had no gene match. This CDR3 comprises 15 residues. The part of the CDR3 DNA that was read is TGTGCCAGCAGTGGACTAGCGGGGGACTACAATGAG. Translating gives CASSGLAGDYNE. From start to end, the CDR3 is CASSGLAGDYNEQFF.

As for this clone: From the germline J gene comes the end of the CDR3, since the read stops 3 residues before it. This chain uses TRBV19 with TRBJ1-1; 8 nucleotides line up with TRBD1. The CDR3 has 13 amino acids. CDR1 is LNHDA, CDR2 SQIVND, per germline (reference sequence). V lost 5 bases and J lost 5; bases outside the gene matches: 4. CDR3 region: CASSRTGRTEAFF. The CDR3 DNA, read in part, is TGTGCCAGTAGTCGGACAGGGAGAACTGAA.

Remarks on this clone: Sequencing ends 3 residues short of the CDR3 end; the germline J gene provides the rest. V and J are TRBV2 and TRBJ1-4; D remains unclear. V was clipped by 6 bases and J by 0 bases, with 11 bases between them. Germline V gene data show CDR1 as SNHLY and CDR2 as FYNNEI. The CDR3 is 15 amino acids. CDR3 bases read: TGTGCCAGCAGCCAATACAGAGCAACTAATGAAAAA. Amino acids: CASSQYRATNEK. The full CDR3 is CASSQYRATNEKLFF. The full variable domain, with the rest looked up from reference TRBV2 and TRBJ1-4, is EPEVTQTPSHQVTQMGQEVILRCVPISNHLYFYWYRQILGQKVEFLVSFYNNEISEKSEIFDDQFSVERPDGSNFTLKIRSTKLEDSAMYFCASSQYRATNEKLFFGSGTQLSVL.

Comment on this clone: From the germline J gene comes the end of the CDR3, since the read stops 3 residues before it. The chain carries TRBV7-7 and TRBJ2-1; D not resolved. V was pared by 1 base and J by 3 bases, with 10 bases between. The CDR3 consists of 15 residues. Per the germline V gene, CDR1 is SSHAT and CDR2 is FNYEAQ (reference sequence). The part of the CDR3 DNA that was read is TGTGCCAGCAGCTTAGGGGCTACGCACTACAATGAG. Amino acids: CASSLGATHYNE. The entire CDR3 protein reads CASSLGATHYNEQFF.

Notes on this clone: The missing CDR3 end, 3 residues past where the read stops, is filled in from the germline J gene. The chain joins TRBV2 to TRBJ1-5, with D tentatively TRBD1 (6 bases). V was pared by 4 bases and J by 5 bases, with 12 bases between. The CDR3 runs to 14 residues. CDR1 is SNHLY and CDR2 is FYNNEI in the germline V gene. The sequenced CDR3 bases are TGTGCCAGCAGTGTACAGGGATTTGATCAGCCC. It codes for CASSVQGFDQP. The CDR3 reads in full as CASSVQGFDQPQHF.

About this clone: The read stops 3 residues short of the end of the CDR3; the missing end is completed from the germline J gene. The rearrangement joins TRBV7-6 to TRBJ2-5, with 14 bases lining up with TRBD2. Germline values: CDR1 SGHVS, CDR2 FNYEAQ. Trimming removed 3 bases from V and 3 bases from J; junction bases left unmatched: 3. The CDR3 is 16 residues long. CDR3 bases read: TGTGCCAGCAGCTTGGAGGGACTAGCGGGAGAAGAGACC. It codes for CASSLEGLAGEET. In full, the CDR3 reads CASSLEGLAGEETQYF.

About this clone: Read data end 3 residues before the CDR3 end; the end is taken from the germline J gene. This chain connects TRBV6-1 to TRBJ1-2; D is perhaps TRBD1 (6 bases). Germline V gene lookup returns CDR1 MNHNS and CDR2 SASEGT. The CDR3 extends over 15 amino acids. V lost 1 base and J lost 7, with 16 bases in between. Here the CDR3 reads CASSEDTGRFRGYTF. The covered CDR3 bases are TGTGCCAGCAGTGAAGATACAGGGAGATTCCGTGGC.

Worth noting for this clone: The read terminates 3 residues ahead of where the CDR3 ends, so the germline J gene completes it. The chain uses TRBV6-2 or TRBV6-3 and TRBJ1-1, with TRBD1 matching over 7 bases. CDR1 and CDR2 (germline): MNHEY, SVGEGT. V dropped 4 bases and J dropped 1; count of bases not matched to a gene: 9. This CDR3 has 16 amino acids. CDR3 sequence reads: CASSSSPGQTNTEAFF. The part of the CDR3 DNA that was read is TGTGCCAGCAGTTCATCCCCGGGACAGACGAACACTGAA.

The sequenced CDR3 bases are TGTGCCAGCAGTGATATACAGGGGGTATCCTACGAG. As protein: CASSDIQGVSYE. The entire CDR3 reads CASSDIQGVSYEQYF. This chain joins TRBV2 and TRBJ2-7, with 8 nucleotides matching TRBD1. The read comes to an end 3 residues before the CDR3 does, leaving the germline J gene to fill in the end. The V and J ends lost 3 bases and 1 base, in that order; junction bases with no gene match: 5. Germline V gene lookup returns CDR1 SNHLY and CDR2 FYNNEI. The CDR3 spans 15 residues.

As concerns this clone: The read falls 3 residues short of the CDR3 end, and the missing part is taken from the germline J gene. The chain has TRBV18 and TRBJ1-5; 7 nucleotides match TRBD1. There are 17 residues in the CDR3. The V gene end was trimmed by 1 base and the J gene end by 3 bases; junction bases not matched to a gene: 9. The germline CDR1 and CDR2 sequences are KGHSH and LQKENI. The sequenced CDR3 bases are TGTGCCAGCTCACCACGGAGGGGACAGTCCCACAATCAGCCC. It encodes CASSPRRGQSHNQP. The CDR3 in its entirety is CASSPRRGQSHNQPQHF.

Comments on this clone: The read ends 3 residues before the CDR3 terminus; that terminus is restored from the germline J gene. The chain employs TRBV5-1 and TRBJ2-7; TRBD1 matches at 7 bases. Per the germline V gene, CDR1 is SGHRS and CDR2 is YFSETQ. The ends lost 3 bases at V and 4 bases at J; junction bases unmatched: 7. This CDR3 contains 14 residues. This CDR3 reads CASSSGDSFYEQYF. The CDR3 bases that were read are TGCGCCAGCAGCTCCGGGGACAGCTTTTACGAG.

In regard to this clone: The read falls 3 residues short of the CDR3 end, and the missing part is taken from the germline J gene. The V gene is TRBV7-9, the J gene TRBJ1-2, with D maybe TRBD1 (6 bases). CDR3 length: 12 residues. CDR1 and CDR2 from the germline V gene are SEHNR and FQNEAQ (reference sequence). Incomplete CDR3 DNA: TGTGCCAGCACCCCGGACAGCTACGAC. It encodes CASTPDSYD. The whole CDR3 reads CASTPDSYDYTF.